This T cell receptor beta chain was identified in a study of post-analysis software for immune sequencing data. The wider study: Disease courses included relapsing-remitting, secondary progressive and progressive-relapsing multiple sclerosis.

Study-wide findings and caveats: TRBV5-6, TRBV5-1 and TRBV20-1 belonged to a set of roughly five TRBV segments that were more frequent in patients than controls. Co-batched samples clustered tightly together by F measure. Significantly lower normalized Chao1 diversity was seen in multiple sclerosis patients than in controls.

Unique-molecular-identifier-tagged TCR beta cDNA libraries were used. TCRdb re-analysed the PCR reads in MiXCR, keeping a single row per CDR3 protein. In the table there are 740,000 or so distinct CDR3 sequences, under 70% of which are singletons. CDR3 size: 16 residues. Trimming removed 5 bases from V and 5 bases from J; junction bases left unmatched: 15. The germline V gene encodes CDR1 DFQATT and CDR2 SNEGSKA (reference sequence). Note on this clonotype: Its specificity is unknown.

This TCR derives from a girl between 10 and 17 years old with multiple sclerosis. Sequences were obtained from blood. This rearrangement joins TRBV20-1 to TRBJ2-1; 7 positions agree with TRBD2. The CDR3 reads CSAEERRTRADNEQFF. In DNA form, the CDR3 reads TGCAGTGCTGAAGAGCGGCGGACTAGAGCTGACAATGAGCAGTTCTTC.